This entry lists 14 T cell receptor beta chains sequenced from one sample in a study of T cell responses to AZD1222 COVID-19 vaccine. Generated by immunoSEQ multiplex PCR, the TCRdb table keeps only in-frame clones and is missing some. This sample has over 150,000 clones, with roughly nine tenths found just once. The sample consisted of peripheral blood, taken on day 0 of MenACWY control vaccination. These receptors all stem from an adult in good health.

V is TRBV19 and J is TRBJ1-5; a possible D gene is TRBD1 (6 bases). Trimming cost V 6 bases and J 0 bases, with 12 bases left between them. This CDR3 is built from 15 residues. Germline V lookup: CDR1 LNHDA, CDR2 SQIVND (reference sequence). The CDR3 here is CASSDQGYSNQPQHF. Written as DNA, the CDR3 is TGTGCCAGTAGCGATCAGGGGTATAGCAATCAGCCCCAGCATTTT.

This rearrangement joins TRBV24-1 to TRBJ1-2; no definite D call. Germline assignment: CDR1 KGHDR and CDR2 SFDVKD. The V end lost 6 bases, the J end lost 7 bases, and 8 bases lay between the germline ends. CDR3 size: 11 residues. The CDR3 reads CATSREGGYTF. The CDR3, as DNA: TGTGCCACCAGTAGGGAGGGTGGCTACACCTTC.

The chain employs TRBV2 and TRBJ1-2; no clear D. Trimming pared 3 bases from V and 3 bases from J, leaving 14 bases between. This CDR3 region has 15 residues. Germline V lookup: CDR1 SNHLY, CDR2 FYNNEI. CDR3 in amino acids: CASSEGWVAYYGYTF. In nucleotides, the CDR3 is TGTGCCAGCAGTGAGGGATGGGTAGCCTACTATGGCTACACCTTC.

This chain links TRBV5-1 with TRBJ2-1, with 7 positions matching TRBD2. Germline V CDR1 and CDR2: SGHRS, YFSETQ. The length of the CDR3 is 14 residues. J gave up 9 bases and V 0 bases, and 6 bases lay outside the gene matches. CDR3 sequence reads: CASSLDPAGTEQFF. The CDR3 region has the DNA TGCGCCAGCAGCTTGGATCCAGCGGGAACTGAGCAGTTCTTC.

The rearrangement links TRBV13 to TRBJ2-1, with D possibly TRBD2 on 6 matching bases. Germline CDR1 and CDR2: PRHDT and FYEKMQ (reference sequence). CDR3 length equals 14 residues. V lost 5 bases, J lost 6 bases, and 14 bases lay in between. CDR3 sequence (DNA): TGTGCCAGCAGCCTACGGACTACGGTCAATGAGCAGTTCTTC. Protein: CASSLRTTVNEQFF.

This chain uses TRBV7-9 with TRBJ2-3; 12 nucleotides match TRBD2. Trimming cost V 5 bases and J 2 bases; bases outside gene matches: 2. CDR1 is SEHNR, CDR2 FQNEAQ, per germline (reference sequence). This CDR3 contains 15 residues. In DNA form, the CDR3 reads TGTGCCAGCAGCCGACTAGCGGGAGACACAGATACGCAGTATTTT. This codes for CASSRLAGDTDTQYF. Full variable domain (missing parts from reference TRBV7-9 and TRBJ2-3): DTGVSQNPRHKITKRGQNVTFRCDPISEHNRLYWYRQTLGQGPEFLTYFQNEAQLEKSRLLSDRFSAERPKGSFSTLEIQRTEQGDSAMYLCASSRLAGDTDTQYFGPGTRLTVL.

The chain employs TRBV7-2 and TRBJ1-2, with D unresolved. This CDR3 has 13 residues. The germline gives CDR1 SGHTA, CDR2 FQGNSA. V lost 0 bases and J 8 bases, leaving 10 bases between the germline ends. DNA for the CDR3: TGTGCCAGCAGCTTAGCGCGCAGGCTGGGCTACACCTTC. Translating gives CASSLARRLGYTF. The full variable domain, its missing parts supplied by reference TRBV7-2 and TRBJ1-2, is GAGVSQSPSNKVTEKGKDVELRCDPISGHTALYWYRQSLGQGLEFLIYFQGNSAPDKSGLPSDRFSAERTGGSVSTLTIQRTQQEDSAVYLCASSLARRLGYTFGSGTRLTVV.

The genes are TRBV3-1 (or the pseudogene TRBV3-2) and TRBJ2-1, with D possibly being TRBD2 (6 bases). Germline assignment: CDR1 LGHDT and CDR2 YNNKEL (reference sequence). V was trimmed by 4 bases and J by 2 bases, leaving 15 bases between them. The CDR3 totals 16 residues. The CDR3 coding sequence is TGTGCCAGCAGCCCACCTCGCCGACTAGCCTACAATGAGCAGTTCTTC. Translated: CASSPPRRLAYNEQFF.

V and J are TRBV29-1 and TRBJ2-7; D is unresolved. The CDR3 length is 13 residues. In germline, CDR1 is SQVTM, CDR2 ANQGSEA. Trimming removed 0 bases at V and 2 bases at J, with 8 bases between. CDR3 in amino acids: CSVEDLVTYEQYF. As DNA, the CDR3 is TGCAGCGTTGAAGATCTAGTAACCTACGAGCAGTACTTC.

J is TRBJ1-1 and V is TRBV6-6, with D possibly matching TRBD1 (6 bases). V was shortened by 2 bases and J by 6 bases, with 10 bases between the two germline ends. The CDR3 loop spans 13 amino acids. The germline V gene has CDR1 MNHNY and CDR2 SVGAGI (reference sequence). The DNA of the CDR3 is TGTGCCAGCAGTTACGGGGACACCCCTGAAGCTTTCTTT. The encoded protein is CASSYGDTPEAFF.

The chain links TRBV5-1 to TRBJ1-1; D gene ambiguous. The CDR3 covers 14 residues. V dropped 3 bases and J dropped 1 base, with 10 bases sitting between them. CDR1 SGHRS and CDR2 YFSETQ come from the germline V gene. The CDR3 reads CASSWTQQNTEAFF. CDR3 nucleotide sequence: TGCGCCAGCAGCTGGACCCAGCAGAACACTGAAGCTTTCTTT.

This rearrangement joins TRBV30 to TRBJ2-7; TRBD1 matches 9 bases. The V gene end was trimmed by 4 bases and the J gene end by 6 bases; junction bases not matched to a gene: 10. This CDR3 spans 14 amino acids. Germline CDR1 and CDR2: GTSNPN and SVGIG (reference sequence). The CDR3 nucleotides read TGTGCCTGGAAGGGACAGGGTTTCATGGGCGAGCAGTACTTC. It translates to CAWKGQGFMGEQYF.

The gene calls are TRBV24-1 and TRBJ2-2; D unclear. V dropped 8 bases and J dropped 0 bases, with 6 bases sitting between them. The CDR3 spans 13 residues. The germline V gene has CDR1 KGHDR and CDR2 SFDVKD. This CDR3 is CATIGTNTGELFF. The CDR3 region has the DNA TGTGCCACCATAGGGACGAACACCGGGGAGCTGTTTTTT.

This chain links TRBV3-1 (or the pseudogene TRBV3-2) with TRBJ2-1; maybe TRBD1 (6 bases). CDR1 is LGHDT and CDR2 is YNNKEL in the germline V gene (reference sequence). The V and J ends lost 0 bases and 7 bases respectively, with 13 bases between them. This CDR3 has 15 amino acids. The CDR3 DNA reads TGTGCCAGCAGCCAAGAAGGGGGTCTTCAGAATGAGCAGTTCTTC. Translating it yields CASSQEGGLQNEQFF.